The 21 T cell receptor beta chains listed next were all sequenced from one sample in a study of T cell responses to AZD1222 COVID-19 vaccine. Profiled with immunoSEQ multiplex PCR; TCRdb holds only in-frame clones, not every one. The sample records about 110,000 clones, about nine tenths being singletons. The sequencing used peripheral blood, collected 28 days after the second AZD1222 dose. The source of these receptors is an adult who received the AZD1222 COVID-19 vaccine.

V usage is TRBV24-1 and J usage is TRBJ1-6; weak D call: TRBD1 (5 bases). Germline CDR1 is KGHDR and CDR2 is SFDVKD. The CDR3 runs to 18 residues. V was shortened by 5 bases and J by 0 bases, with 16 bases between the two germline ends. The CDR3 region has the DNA TGTGCCACCAGTGGAGGACACATTAAAAGCTCCTATAATTCACCCCTCCACTTT. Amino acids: CATSGGHIKSSYNSPLHF.

Here the CDR3 reads CASSEQGLSNQPQHF. CDR3 sequence (DNA): TGTGCCAGCAGTGAACAGGGGCTAAGCAATCAGCCCCAGCATTTT. This chain connects TRBV2 to TRBJ1-5; D perhaps matches TRBD1 (6 bases). Germline assignment: CDR1 SNHLY and CDR2 FYNNEI. The CDR3 is 15 amino acids. With 2 bases removed from V and 1 base from J, the gap between germline ends came to 9 bases.

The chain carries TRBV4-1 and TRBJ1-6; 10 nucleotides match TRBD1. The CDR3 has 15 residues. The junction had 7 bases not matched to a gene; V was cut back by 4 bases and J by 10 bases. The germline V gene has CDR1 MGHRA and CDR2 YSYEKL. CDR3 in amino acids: CASSPIGQGGSPLHF. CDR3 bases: TGCGCCAGCAGCCCCATCGGACAGGGGGGATCACCCCTCCACTTT.

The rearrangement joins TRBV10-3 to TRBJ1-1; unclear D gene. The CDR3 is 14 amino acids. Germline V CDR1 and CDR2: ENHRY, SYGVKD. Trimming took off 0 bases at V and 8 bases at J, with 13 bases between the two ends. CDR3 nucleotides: TGTGCCATCAGTGAGTCACTTTCTAAAAGGGAAGCTTTCTTT. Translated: CAISESLSKREAFF.

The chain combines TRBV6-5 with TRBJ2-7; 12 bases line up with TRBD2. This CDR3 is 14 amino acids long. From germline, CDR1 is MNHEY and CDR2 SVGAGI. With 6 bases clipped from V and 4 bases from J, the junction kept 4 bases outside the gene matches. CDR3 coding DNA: TGTGCCAGCAGGAAGACTAGCGGGAGTTACGAGCAGTACTTC. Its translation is CASRKTSGSYEQYF.

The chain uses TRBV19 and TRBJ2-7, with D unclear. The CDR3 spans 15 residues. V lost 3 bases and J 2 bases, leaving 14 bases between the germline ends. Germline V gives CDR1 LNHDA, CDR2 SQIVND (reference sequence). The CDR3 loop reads CASSIQFGSTYEQYF. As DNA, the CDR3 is TGTGCCAGTAGTATTCAGTTCGGCAGCACCTACGAGCAGTACTTC.

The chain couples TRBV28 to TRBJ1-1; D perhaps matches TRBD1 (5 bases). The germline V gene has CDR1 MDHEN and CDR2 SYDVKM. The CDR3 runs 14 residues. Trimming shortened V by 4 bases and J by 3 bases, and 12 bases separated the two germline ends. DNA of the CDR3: TGTGCCAGCAGTTACCCGGGGGGGTACACTGAAGCTTTCTTT. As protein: CASSYPGGYTEAFF.

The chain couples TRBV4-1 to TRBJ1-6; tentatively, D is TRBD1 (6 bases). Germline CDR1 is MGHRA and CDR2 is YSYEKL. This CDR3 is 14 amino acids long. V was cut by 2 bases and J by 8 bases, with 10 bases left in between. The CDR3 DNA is TGCGCCAGCAGCCAAACAGGGCCGGATTCACCCCTCCACTTT. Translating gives CASSQTGPDSPLHF.

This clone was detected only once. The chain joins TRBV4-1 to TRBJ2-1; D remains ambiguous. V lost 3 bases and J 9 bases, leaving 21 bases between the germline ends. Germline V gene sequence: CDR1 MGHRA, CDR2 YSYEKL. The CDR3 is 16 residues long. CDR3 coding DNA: TGCGCCAGCAGCCAGACACTACGAACAAGTTTTGGTGAGCAGTTCTTC. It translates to CASSQTLRTSFGEQFF.

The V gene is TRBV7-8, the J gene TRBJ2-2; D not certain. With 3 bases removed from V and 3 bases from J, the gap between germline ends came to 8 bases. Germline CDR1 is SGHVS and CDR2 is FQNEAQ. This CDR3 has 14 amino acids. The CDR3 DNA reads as TGTGCCAGCAGCTTTCGAAGGGACACCGGGGAGCTGTTTTTT. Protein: CASSFRRDTGELFF.

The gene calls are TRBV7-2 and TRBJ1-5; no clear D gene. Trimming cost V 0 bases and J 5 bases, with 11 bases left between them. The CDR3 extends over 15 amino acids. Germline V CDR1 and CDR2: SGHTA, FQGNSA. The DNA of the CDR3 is TGTGCCAGCAGCTTAGCTGCCAGTCTAGATCAGCCCCAGCATTTT. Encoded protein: CASSLAASLDQPQHF.

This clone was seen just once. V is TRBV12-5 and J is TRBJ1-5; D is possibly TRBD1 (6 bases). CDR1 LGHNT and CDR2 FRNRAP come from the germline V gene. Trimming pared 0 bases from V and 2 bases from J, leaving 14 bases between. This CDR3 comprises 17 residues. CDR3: CASGLVLRGAGNQPQHF. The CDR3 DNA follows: TGTGCTAGTGGTTTGGTACTTAGGGGGGCTGGCAATCAGCCCCAGCATTTT. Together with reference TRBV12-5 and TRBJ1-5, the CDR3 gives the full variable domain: DARVTQTPRHKVTEMGQEVTMRCQPILGHNTVFWYRQTMMQGLELLAYFRNRAPLDDSGMPKDRFSAEMPDATLATLKIQPSEPRDSAVYFCASGLVLRGAGNQPQHFGDGTRLSIL.

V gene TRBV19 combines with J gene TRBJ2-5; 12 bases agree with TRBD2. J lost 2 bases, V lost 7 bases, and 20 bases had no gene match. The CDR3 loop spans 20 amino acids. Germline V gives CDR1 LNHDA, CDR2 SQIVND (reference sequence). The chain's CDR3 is CASTPVWMGLAGGGQETQYF. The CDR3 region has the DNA TGTGCCAGTACCCCAGTATGGATGGGACTAGCGGGCGGGGGACAAGAGACCCAGTACTTC.

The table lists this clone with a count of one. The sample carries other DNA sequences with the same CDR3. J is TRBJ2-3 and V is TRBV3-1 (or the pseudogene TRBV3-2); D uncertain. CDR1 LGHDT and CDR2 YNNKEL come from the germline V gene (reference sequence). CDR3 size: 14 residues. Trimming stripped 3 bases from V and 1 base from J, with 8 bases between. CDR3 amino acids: CASSQVGGTDTQYF. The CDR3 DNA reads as TGTGCCAGCAGCCAGGTAGGAGGCACAGATACGCAGTATTTT.

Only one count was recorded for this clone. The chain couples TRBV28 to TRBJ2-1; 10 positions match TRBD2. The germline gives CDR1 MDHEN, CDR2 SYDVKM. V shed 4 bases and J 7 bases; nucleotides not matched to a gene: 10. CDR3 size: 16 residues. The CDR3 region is CASSSTGTSVINEQFF. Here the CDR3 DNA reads TGTGCCAGCAGTTCCACCGGGACTAGCGTGATTAATGAGCAGTTCTTC.

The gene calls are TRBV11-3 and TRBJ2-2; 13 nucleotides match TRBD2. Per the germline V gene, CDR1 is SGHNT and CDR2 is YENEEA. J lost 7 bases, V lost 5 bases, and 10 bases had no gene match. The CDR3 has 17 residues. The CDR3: CASSRLTSGREDGELFF. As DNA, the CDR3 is TGTGCCAGCAGCCGATTAACTAGCGGGAGGGAGGACGGGGAGCTGTTTTTT.

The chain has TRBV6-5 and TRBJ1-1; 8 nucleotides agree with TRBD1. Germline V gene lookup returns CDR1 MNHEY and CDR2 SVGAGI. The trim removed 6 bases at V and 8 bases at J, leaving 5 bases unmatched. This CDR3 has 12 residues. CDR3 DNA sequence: TGTGCCAGCAGCTCGACAGGGGCGGAAGCTTTCTTT. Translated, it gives CASSSTGAEAFF.

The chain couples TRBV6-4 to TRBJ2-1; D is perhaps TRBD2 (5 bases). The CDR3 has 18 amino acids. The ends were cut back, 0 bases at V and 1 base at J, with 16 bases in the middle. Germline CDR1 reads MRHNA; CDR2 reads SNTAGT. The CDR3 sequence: CASSDSFSAGPSYNEQFF. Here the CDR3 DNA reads TGTGCCAGCAGTGACTCCTTTTCTGCGGGTCCATCCTACAATGAGCAGTTCTTC.

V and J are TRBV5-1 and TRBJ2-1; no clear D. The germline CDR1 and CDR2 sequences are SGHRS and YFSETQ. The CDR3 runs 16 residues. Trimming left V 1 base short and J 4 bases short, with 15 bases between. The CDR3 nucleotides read TGCGCCAGCAGCTTGAGTGCCAGAAGAGGATACAATGAGCAGTTCTTC. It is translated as CASSLSARRGYNEQFF.

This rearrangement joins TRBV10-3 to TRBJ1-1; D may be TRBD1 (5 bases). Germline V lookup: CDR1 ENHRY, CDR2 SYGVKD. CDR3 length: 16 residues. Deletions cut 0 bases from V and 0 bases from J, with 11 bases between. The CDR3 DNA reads TGTGCCATCAGTGAGTCAGCAGGGAATATGAACACTGAAGCTTTCTTT. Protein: CAISESAGNMNTEAFF.

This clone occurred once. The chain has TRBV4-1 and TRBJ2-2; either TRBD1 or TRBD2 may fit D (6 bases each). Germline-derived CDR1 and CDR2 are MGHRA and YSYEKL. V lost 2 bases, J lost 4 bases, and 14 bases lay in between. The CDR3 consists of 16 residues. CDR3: CASSQSRGHSTGELFF. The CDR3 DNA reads TGCGCCAGCAGCCAAAGCCGGGGGCATAGCACCGGGGAGCTGTTTTTT.